Shown below are 32 T cell receptor beta chains from a single sample sequenced in a study of T cells in tuberculosis. Sequenced by immunoSEQ multiplex PCR; TCRdb stores in-frame clones only, minus some. The table shows 28,000 or so clones, with around 89% occurring only once. Sequenced sample: PBMCs. Source of these receptors: a donor aged 10-30 years with latent tuberculosis or without tuberculosis infection.

This sequence joins TRBV27 and TRBJ1-4, with D possibly matching TRBD1 (5 bases). CDR3 length: 16 residues. CDR1 is MNHEY, CDR2 SMNVEV, per germline (reference sequence). V lost 6 bases and J 6 bases, leaving 20 bases between the germline ends. The CDR3 coding sequence is TGTGCCAGCAGCCGGGACGGCGGGGTTGGGGATGAAAAACTGTTTTTT. Protein: CASSRDGGVGDEKLFF.

The gene calls are TRBV6-6 and TRBJ2-7, with D tentatively TRBD2 (5 bases). Germline lookup yields CDR1 MNHNY and CDR2 SVGAGI (reference sequence). V gave up 4 bases and J gave up 3 bases, with 13 bases separating them. The CDR3 consists of 14 residues. Here the CDR3 reads CASSSWEIFYEQYF. CDR3 in DNA: TGTGCCAGCAGTTCGTGGGAGATTTTCTACGAGCAGTACTTC.

V is TRBV19 and J is TRBJ1-2, with D maybe TRBD1 (6 bases). This CDR3 has 10 amino acids. The germline gives CDR1 LNHDA, CDR2 SQIVND (reference sequence). V was clipped by 10 bases and J by 8 bases, with 11 bases between them. CDR3 residues: CATGQQGYTF. CDR3 bases: TGTGCCACCGGACAGCAGGGCTACACCTTC. The full variable domain, with the rest looked up from reference TRBV19 and TRBJ1-2, is DGGITQSPKYLFRKEGQNVTLSCEQNLNHDAMYWYRQDPGQGLRLIYYSQIVNDFQKGDIAEGYSVSREKKESFPLTVTSAQKNPTAFYLCATGQQGYTFGSGTRLTVV.

The gene calls are TRBV2 and TRBJ2-3, with 9 nucleotides matching TRBD2. J lost 2 bases, V lost 9 bases, and 6 bases had no gene match. Germline-derived CDR1 and CDR2 are SNHLY and FYNNEI. This CDR3 has 14 amino acids. CDR3 sequence (DNA): TGTGCCAGGGGGGAGCGGGGGGCCACAGATACGCAGTATTTT. This translates into CARGERGATDTQYF.

This clone was seen a single time. The J gene is TRBJ2-3, the V gene TRBV28; D possibly corresponds to TRBD2 (6 bases). V was trimmed by 4 bases and J by 2 bases, leaving 13 bases between them. The CDR3 extends over 15 amino acids. CDR1 and CDR2 (germline): MDHEN, SYDVKM. For the CDR3, the DNA is TGTGCCAGCAGTTCCCCTAGCGCTCACACAGATACGCAGTATTTT. Amino acid sequence: CASSSPSAHTDTQYF.

This chain connects TRBV2 to TRBJ1-5, with 9 bases that match TRBD1. Germline CDR1 is SNHLY and CDR2 is FYNNEI. The V segment lost 9 bases and the J segment 2 bases; nucleotides outside the gene matches: 8. The CDR3 sequence is 15 residues long. Here the CDR3 DNA reads TGTGCCAGTTCGTACAGGGGGCTGGGCAATCAGCCCCAGCATTTT. As protein: CASSYRGLGNQPQHF.

The V and J genes are TRBV5-6 and TRBJ2-5, with D possibly TRBD2 on 7 matching bases. The CDR3 has 16 amino acids. V was trimmed by 1 base and J by 1 base, leaving 14 bases between them. Germline V gives CDR1 SGHDT, CDR2 YYEEEE. The CDR3 DNA is TGTGCCAGCAGCTTGCTGCAGGGGAGGGTCCAAGAGACCCAGTACTTC. Protein: CASSLLQGRVQETQYF.

This sequence joins TRBV5-6 and TRBJ2-3, with D possibly TRBD2 on 5 matching bases. Germline V gives CDR1 SGHDT, CDR2 YYEEEE. The germline V and J ends were trimmed by 2 bases and 4 bases, with 17 bases remaining between them. CDR3 size: 16 residues. This CDR3 reads CASSFRVVGAADTQYF. The CDR3 nucleotides are TGTGCCAGCAGCTTTAGGGTTGTGGGAGCGGCAGATACGCAGTATTTT.

The chain joins TRBV20-1 to TRBJ1-2, with 7 bases lining up with TRBD1. V shed 7 bases and J 4 bases; nucleotides not matched to a gene: 3. The CDR3 extends over 11 amino acids. Germline V CDR1 and CDR2: DFQATT, SNEGSKA (reference sequence). CDR3 loop: CSVRDSYGYTF. CDR3 bases: TGCAGTGTTCGGGACAGCTATGGCTACACCTTC.

The genes are TRBV4-3 and TRBJ1-6; D is undetermined. Trimming left V 0 bases short and J 6 bases short, with 18 bases between. The CDR3 is 18 amino acids. Germline values: CDR1 LGHNA, CDR2 YSLEER. CDR3 bases: TGCGCCAGCAGCCAAGATCGGGGTAGTACTCCTCTTAATTCACCCCTCCACTTT. As protein: CASSQDRGSTPLNSPLHF.

The J gene is TRBJ1-5, the V gene TRBV27; no reliable D call. CDR3 length: 16 residues. The V end was cut by 5 bases, the J end by 1 base, with 15 bases between. From germline, CDR1 is MNHEY and CDR2 SMNVEV (reference sequence). CDR3 DNA: TGTGCCAGCAGTGCCCAGTTGCGCGGAAGCAATCAGCCCCAGCATTTT. It is translated as CASSAQLRGSNQPQHF.

The rearrangement joins TRBV2 to TRBJ2-2; a weak D match, TRBD1 (6 bases). The CDR3 has 16 amino acids. V lost 1 base, J lost 5 bases, and 14 bases lay in between. The germline gives CDR1 SNHLY, CDR2 FYNNEI. The CDR3, as DNA: TGTGCCAGCAGTGAAGGTCGCAGGGGTTATACCGGGGAGCTGTTTTTT. Encoded protein: CASSEGRRGYTGELFF.

In DNA form, the CDR3 reads TGCGCCAGCAGCTTGGCGGGGACTAGCGGGGGTGAGACCCAGTACTTC. Protein product: CASSLAGTSGGETQYF. V and J are TRBV5-1 and TRBJ2-5, with 14 bases identical to TRBD2. CDR3 size: 16 residues. The germline V gene has CDR1 SGHRS and CDR2 YFSETQ. The J segment lost 5 bases and the V segment lost 0 bases, leaving 3 bases of the junction unmatched.

The genes are TRBV25-1 and TRBJ2-2; 12 bases are a match to TRBD1. Looked up from germline, CDR1 is MGHDK and CDR2 is SYGVNS. The CDR3 runs to 17 residues. V shed 2 bases and J 7 bases; nucleotides not matched to a gene: 8. CDR3 loop: CASSERGQGARIGELFF. The CDR3 DNA reads as TGTGCCAGCAGTGAACGGGGACAGGGGGCGCGTATCGGGGAGCTGTTTTTT.

This clone was recorded once. The J gene is TRBJ1-4, the V gene TRBV9; D gene uncertain. The V end lost 0 bases, the J end lost 2 bases, and 8 bases lay between the germline ends. The CDR3 runs to 15 residues. Germline-derived CDR1 and CDR2 are SGDLS and YYNGEE. The CDR3 is CASSVGARTNEKLFF. The CDR3 bases are TGTGCCAGCAGCGTAGGTGCTCGGACTAATGAAAAACTGTTTTTT.

This chain connects TRBV13 to TRBJ1-1, with 9 bases matching TRBD1. Germline V gene sequence: CDR1 PRHDT, CDR2 FYEKMQ (reference sequence). The CDR3 has 13 amino acids. Losses at the gene ends were 5 bases for V and 7 bases for J; bases not matched to a gene: 5. The CDR3 DNA reads as TGTGCCAGCAGCGCCGGGACAGGGCTTGAAGCTTTCTTT. Its protein is CASSAGTGLEAFF.

J is TRBJ2-1 and V is TRBV11-2, with TRBD2 identical over 15 bases. V shed 4 bases, J shed 8 bases, and the junction held 9 bases outside the gene matches. Germline CDR1 reads SGHAT; CDR2 reads FQNNGV. The CDR3 is 17 amino acids. CDR3 sequence reads: CASSSSWTSGGGYEQFF. Here the CDR3 DNA reads TGTGCCAGCAGCTCCTCTTGGACTAGCGGGGGGGGCTATGAGCAGTTCTTC. Full variable domain (rest looked up from reference TRBV11-2 and TRBJ2-1): EAGVAQSPRYKIIEKRQSVAFWCNPISGHATLYWYQQILGQGPKLLIQFQNNGVVDDSQLPKDRFSAERLKGVDSTLKIQPAKLEDSAVYLCASSSSWTSGGGYEQFFGPGTRLTVL.

This clone was seen just once. The V gene is TRBV5-5, the J gene TRBJ2-5; D remains ambiguous. The germline V gene has CDR1 SGHKS and CDR2 YYEKEE (reference sequence). This CDR3 is 16 amino acids long. Between the trimmed V and J ends, which lost 0 bases and 5 bases, there was a span of 17 bases. CDR3 coding DNA: TGTGCCAGCAGCTTGGCCGCAGGAACCCCGCCGGAGACCCAGTACTTC. This encodes CASSLAAGTPPETQYF.

The chain couples TRBV9 to TRBJ2-5, with 8 bases that match TRBD1. The V and J ends lost 3 bases and 2 bases, in that order; junction bases with no gene match: 9. This CDR3 comprises 16 residues. In germline, CDR1 is SGDLS, CDR2 YYNGEE. CDR3 sequence reads: CASSAGTGIFQETQYF. The DNA of the CDR3 is TGTGCCAGCAGCGCCGGGACAGGAATTTTTCAAGAGACCCAGTACTTC. Full variable domain (missing parts from reference TRBV9 and TRBJ2-5): DSGVTQTPKHLITATGQRVTLRCSPRSGDLSVYWYQQSLDQGLQFLIQYYNGEERAKGNILERFSAQQFPDLHSELNLSSLELGDSALYFCASSAGTGIFQETQYFGPGTRLLVL.

The chain joins TRBV6-5 to TRBJ1-1; 7 bases line up with TRBD1. The CDR3 spans 14 residues. V dropped 8 bases and J dropped 0; count of bases not matched to a gene: 6. Germline loops: CDR1 MNHEY, CDR2 SVGAGI. The CDR3 bases are TGTGCCAGCCGGGACAGAAGACTGAACACTGAAGCTTTCTTT. Protein product: CASRDRRLNTEAFF.

The J gene is TRBJ2-1, the V gene TRBV5-1; 9 positions agree with TRBD1. Germline lookup yields CDR1 SGHRS and CDR2 YFSETQ. This CDR3 contains 13 residues. V was pared by 4 bases and J by 10 bases, with 6 bases of the junction left unmatched. The CDR3 DNA reads as TGCGCCAGCAGCCTCCCTGGGACAGGGGAGCAGTTCTTC. Amino acids: CASSLPGTGEQFF. Full variable domain (remainder filled in from reference TRBV5-1 and TRBJ2-1): KAGVTQTPRYLIKTRGQQVTLSCSPISGHRSVSWYQQTPGQGLQFLFEYFSETQRNKGNFPGRFSGRQFSNSRSEMNVSTLELGDSALYLCASSLPGTGEQFFGPGTRLTVL.

The chain couples TRBV7-9 to TRBJ2-7; 11 positions match TRBD1. V shed 3 bases, J shed 5 bases, and the junction held 12 bases outside the gene matches. Per germline, CDR1 SEHNR and CDR2 FQNEAQ (reference sequence). There are 17 residues in the CDR3. CDR3 nucleotides: TGTGCCAGCAGCTTTACCCCCGGTGGGACAGGGGGTCACGAGCAGTACTTC. Its protein is CASSFTPGGTGGHEQYF.

This rearrangement joins TRBV11-2 to TRBJ2-5; TRBD2 might be the D (7 bases). The CDR3 extends over 15 amino acids. Germline lookup yields CDR1 SGHAT and CDR2 FQNNGV. Trimming removed 3 bases at V and 4 bases at J, with 15 bases between. The CDR3, as DNA: TGTGCCAGCAGCTTTACAGGGACGGGGGGAGAGACCCAGTACTTC. The encoded protein is CASSFTGTGGETQYF.

V and J are TRBV6-5 and TRBJ1-2, with 9 positions matching TRBD1. V was pared by 4 bases and J by 8 bases, with 8 bases of the junction left unmatched. CDR3 length: 14 residues. The germline V gene has CDR1 MNHEY and CDR2 SVGAGI. CDR3 coding DNA: TGTGCCAGCAGTTGGGGAACAGGGGGCGGAGGCTACACCTTC. Translating it yields CASSWGTGGGGYTF.

For this clone: Germline is not matched at one junction end, which may reflect a read error. The genes are TRBV2 and TRBJ2-5; unclear D gene. The CDR3 covers 14 residues. Germline assignment: CDR1 SNHLY and CDR2 FYNNEI. The CDR3: CASSESLVQDTQYF. The CDR3 coding sequence is TGTGCCAGCAGTGAGAGTCTCGTCCAAGATACCCAGTACTTC. Supplemented by reference TRBV2 and TRBJ2-5, the full variable domain reads EPEVTQTPSHQVTQMGQEVILRCVPISNHLYFYWYRQILGQKVEFLVSFYNNEISEKSEIFDDQFSVERPDGSNFTLKIRSTKLEDSAMYFCASSESLVQDTQYFGPGTRLLVL.

The chain couples TRBV5-6 to TRBJ1-6; D gene unclear. The CDR3 loop spans 16 amino acids. V lost 3 bases, J lost 4 bases, and 14 bases lay in between. Germline values: CDR1 SGHDT, CDR2 YYEEEE. The CDR3 DNA reads TGTGCCAGCAGCTACGACACAACCGCTTATAATTCACCCCTCCACTTT. The encoded protein is CASSYDTTAYNSPLHF.

The V call is TRBV7-6, the J call TRBJ2-7; 8 bases are a match to TRBD2. The CDR3 runs 12 residues. CDR1 is SGHVS and CDR2 is FNYEAQ in the germline V gene. Unmatched junction bases numbered 7, after V lost 5 bases and J lost 10 bases. CDR3 loop: CASSGRGAVQYF. The CDR3 DNA is TGTGCCAGCAGCGGGCGGGGGGCAGTACAGTACTTC.

The chain combines TRBV15 with TRBJ2-3, with 8 bases identical to TRBD2. The CDR3 totals 14 residues. CDR1 and CDR2 (germline): LNHNV, YYDKDF (reference sequence). The V segment lost 9 bases and the J segment 2 bases; nucleotides outside the gene matches: 7. CDR3 DNA sequence: TGTGCCACGACGGCGGGGGGCCCCACAGATACGCAGTATTTT. Its protein is CATTAGGPTDTQYF.

The chain has TRBV2 and TRBJ2-1; D remains ambiguous. The V end lost 3 bases, the J end lost 1 base, and 10 bases lay between the germline ends. The CDR3 consists of 15 residues. CDR1 and CDR2 (germline): SNHLY, FYNNEI. CDR3 region: CASSEGQGSYNEQFF. DNA of the CDR3: TGTGCCAGCAGTGAGGGCCAAGGATCCTACAATGAGCAGTTCTTC.

The chain has TRBV5-6 and TRBJ2-3; possible D gene TRBD2, 5 bases. This CDR3 contains 15 residues. V lost 0 bases, J lost 2 bases, and 10 bases lay in between. Germline CDR1 and CDR2: SGHDT and YYEEEE. The CDR3 bases are TGTGCCAGCAGCTTGGTAGGACTTCTCACAGATACGCAGTATTTT. Translating gives CASSLVGLLTDTQYF.

This chain joins TRBV7-2 and TRBJ2-3; perhaps TRBD2 as D (6 bases). Deletions cut 1 base from V and 4 bases from J, with 12 bases between. Germline V gene lookup returns CDR1 SGHTA and CDR2 FQGNSA. The CDR3 spans 15 residues. The CDR3 DNA sequence: TGTGCCAGCAGCTTAGGGGCGGGGCGGGCAGATACGCAGTATTTT. It is translated as CASSLGAGRADTQYF.

The J gene is TRBJ1-5, the V gene TRBV5-4, with D perhaps matching TRBD1 (5 bases). Germline values: CDR1 SGHNT, CDR2 YYREEE (reference sequence). This CDR3 contains 13 residues. The V end was cut by 4 bases, the J end by 4 bases, with 9 bases between. CDR3 DNA sequence: TGTGCCAGCAGCCACGACAGTAATCAGCCCCAGCATTTT. This encodes CASSHDSNQPQHF.